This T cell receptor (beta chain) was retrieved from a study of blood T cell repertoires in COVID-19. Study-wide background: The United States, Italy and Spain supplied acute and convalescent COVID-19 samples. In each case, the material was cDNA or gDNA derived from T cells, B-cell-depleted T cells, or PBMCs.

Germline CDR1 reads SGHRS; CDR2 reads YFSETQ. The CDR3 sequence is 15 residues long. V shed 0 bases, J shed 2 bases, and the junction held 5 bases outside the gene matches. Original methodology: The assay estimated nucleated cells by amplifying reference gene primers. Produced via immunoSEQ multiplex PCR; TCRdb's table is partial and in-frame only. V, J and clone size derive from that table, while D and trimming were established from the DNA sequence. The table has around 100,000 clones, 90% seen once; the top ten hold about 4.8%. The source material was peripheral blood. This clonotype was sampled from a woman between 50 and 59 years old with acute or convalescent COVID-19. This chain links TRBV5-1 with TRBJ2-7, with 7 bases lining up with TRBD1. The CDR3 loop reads CASSLEGTETYEQYF. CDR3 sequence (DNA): TGCGCCAGCAGCTTGGAAGGGACAGAGACCTACGAGCAGTACTTC.